This T cell receptor beta chain was obtained from a study of T-cell memory formation after mild COVID-19. Findings of the study overall: Within pre-infection memory, some responding clones were found, suggesting cross-reactive memory joined.

This clonotype was picked up a small number of times. Its antigen remains unidentified. V was cut by 1 base and J by 1 base, with 3 bases left in between. The CDR3 is 14 amino acids. The germline CDR1 and CDR2 sequences are SGHRS and YFSETQ. Each CDR3 protein gets one entry after TCRdb re-called the 5' RACE reads with MiXCR. The table records roughly 370,000 distinct CDR3 sequences, about 16% of them present only once. The sequence was obtained from a man younger than 30 who had mild COVID-19 (a few samples of this study predate the infection). Cell type and time point are not known. This chain connects TRBV5-1 to TRBJ2-6; D is uncertain. Sequences were obtained from PBMCs or a T cell subset sorted from them (not recorded which). In nucleotides, the CDR3 is TGCGCCAGCAGCTTGTGGTCTGGGGCCAACGTCCTGACTTTC. Translated, it gives CASSLWSGANVLTF.